The 14 T cell receptor beta chains below were found in one sample sequenced in a study of blood T cell repertoires in COVID-19. Sequencing was performed with immunoSEQ multiplex PCR; in TCRdb, only in-frame clones are kept and a portion is missing. The table lists approximately 20,000 clones, roughly 84% of them singletons. The specimen was peripheral blood. The receptors derive from a man between 70 and 80 years old with acute or convalescent COVID-19.

In this sample, this clone turned up once. V gene TRBV24-1 combines with J gene TRBJ2-1; D is perhaps TRBD2 (6 bases). This CDR3 region has 14 residues. Deletions cut 8 bases from V and 0 bases from J, with 10 bases between. Germline assignment: CDR1 KGHDR and CDR2 SFDVKD. The CDR3 DNA reads as TGTGCCACCACTCGACTAGTCTCCTACAATGAGCAGTTCTTC. Translated, it gives CATTRLVSYNEQFF.

The chain links TRBV6-5 to TRBJ2-7; D is perhaps TRBD1 (5 bases). CDR1 and CDR2 from the germline V gene are MNHEY and SVGAGI. This CDR3 contains 13 residues. Trimming removed 6 bases from V and 0 bases from J, with 9 bases in between. CDR3: CASRGAGSYEQYF. CDR3 sequence (DNA): TGTGCCAGCAGAGGGGCCGGCTCCTACGAGCAGTACTTC.

V is TRBV6-1 and J is TRBJ1-4; D not resolved. The CDR3 totals 14 residues. V was clipped by 2 bases and J by 5 bases, with 9 bases between them. Per the germline V gene, CDR1 is MNHNS and CDR2 is SASEGT. CDR3 coding DNA: TGTGCCAGCAGTGAATTGTACGGGAATGAAAAACTGTTTTTT. Translated, it gives CASSELYGNEKLFF.

The J gene is TRBJ1-3, the V gene TRBV25-1, with D possibly being TRBD1 (5 bases). Trimming shortened V by 3 bases and J by 2 bases, and 20 bases separated the two germline ends. This CDR3 is 18 amino acids long. Germline CDR1 and CDR2: MGHDK and SYGVNS. The CDR3 bases are TGTGCCAGCAGTGACCTCACCGGGGGGGTCGGGGCTGGAAACACCATATATTTT. As protein: CASSDLTGGVGAGNTIYF.

V is TRBV3-1 (or the pseudogene TRBV3-2) and J is TRBJ2-1, with 9 bases fitting TRBD2. V lost 0 bases and J lost 7; bases outside the gene matches: 7. The CDR3 is 16 residues long. CDR1 and CDR2 (germline): LGHDT, YNNKEL (reference sequence). The CDR3 DNA follows: TGTGCCAGCAGCCAAGAGGGAGCGGGGGGCCCGAATGAGCAGTTCTTC. Residues: CASSQEGAGGPNEQFF.

The gene calls are TRBV11-2 and TRBJ1-2; D might be TRBD1 (5 bases). Deletions cut 3 bases from V and 8 bases from J, with 10 bases between. This CDR3 has 12 residues. The germline V gene has CDR1 SGHAT and CDR2 FQNNGV. The CDR3 DNA reads TGTGCCAGCAGCTTCGGAGGGGTCGGCTACACCTTC. Translated: CASSFGGVGYTF.

The chain recombines TRBV5-4 with TRBJ2-5, with 9 bases lining up with TRBD1. The germline gives CDR1 SGHNT, CDR2 YYREEE (reference sequence). V lost 4 bases, J lost 5 bases, and 9 bases stayed unmatched. CDR3 length equals 15 residues. The CDR3 protein is CASSRGQGRTETQYF. The CDR3 nucleotides are TGTGCCAGCAGCCGGGGACAGGGTAGGACGGAGACCCAGTACTTC.

The V and J genes are TRBV5-6 and TRBJ2-2; the D is unclear. This CDR3 has 14 residues. The germline V gene has CDR1 SGHDT and CDR2 YYEEEE. Deletions cut 2 bases from V and 5 bases from J, with 10 bases between. The CDR3 DNA reads as TGTGCCAGCAGCTTTCGGGTGAAGACCGGGGAGCTGTTTTTT. It codes for CASSFRVKTGELFF.

This chain uses TRBV30 with TRBJ2-5; 12 bases agree with TRBD1. Germline V gene sequence: CDR1 GTSNPN, CDR2 SVGIG (reference sequence). Unmatched junction bases numbered 9, after V lost 2 bases and J lost 5 bases. The CDR3 length is 16 residues. The CDR3 nucleotides read TGTGCCTGGAGTAATGGCGGGACAGGGGGCCGGGAGACCCAGTACTTC. This encodes CAWSNGGTGGRETQYF.

V gene TRBV5-4 combines with J gene TRBJ1-1, with TRBD1 identical over 7 bases. Germline CDR1 reads SGHNT; CDR2 reads YYREEE (reference sequence). This CDR3 contains 14 residues. Trimming removed 4 bases from V and 3 bases from J; junction bases left unmatched: 6. CDR3 DNA sequence: TGTGCCAGCAGCCTCCGGGACAGATACACTGAAGCTTTCTTT. Its protein is CASSLRDRYTEAFF.

The CDR3 spells CASSRGLAGGFTDTQYF. CDR3 DNA: TGTGCCAGCAGCCGCGGACTAGCGGGGGGGTTCACAGATACGCAGTATTTT. V is TRBV11-3 and J is TRBJ2-3; 15 bases match TRBD2. Germline V CDR1 and CDR2: SGHNT, YENEEA. J lost 2 bases, V lost 5 bases, and 5 bases had no gene match. The CDR3 is made up of 17 amino acids.

The chain carries TRBV7-2 and TRBJ1-4; D uncertain. This CDR3 has 14 residues. Germline V gene data show CDR1 as SGHTA and CDR2 as FQGNSA. Trimming cost V 5 bases and J 6 bases, with 13 bases left between them. The CDR3 nucleotides are TGTGCCAGCAGCACCCGGAGGATGGATGAAAAACTGTTTTTT. This translates into CASSTRRMDEKLFF.

V usage is TRBV18 and J usage is TRBJ1-3; D not certain. V shed 3 bases and J shed 0 bases, with 6 bases lying between them. Per the germline V gene, CDR1 is KGHSH and CDR2 is LQKENI. The CDR3 totals 14 residues. The CDR3: CASSPASSGNTIYF. The DNA for the CDR3 is TGTGCCAGCTCACCGGCTAGCTCTGGAAACACCATATATTTT.

The V and J genes are TRBV11-3 and TRBJ1-1; D gene unclear. The ends were cut back, 5 bases at V and 1 base at J, with 8 bases in the middle. Germline-derived CDR1 and CDR2 are SGHNT and YENEEA. This CDR3 spans 13 amino acids. For the CDR3, the DNA is TGTGCCAGCAGCCCCCATCAGAACACTGAAGCTTTCTTT. Encoded protein: CASSPHQNTEAFF.